One sample yielded the 2 T cell receptor beta chains listed below, sequenced in a study of tumor-infiltrating lymphocytes in primary liver carcinoma. TCR beta cDNA was made from 500 ng total RNA with a constant-region primer. Three nested multiplex PCR rounds, a slightly modified ARM-PCR, produced the libraries for TCR beta. TRBV1-TRBV30 forward primers and a C-beta reverse primer were used in the first two PCR rounds, which each ran for about 10 cycles. TCRdb independently ran MiXCR on the multiplex PCR reads; one entry per CDR3 protein. The sample includes about 200,000 distinct CDR3 sequences, 85% seen only once; the top ten take roughly 18%. Extraction of RNA together with DNA used about 20-34 mg of unsorted bulk tissue. The material sequenced was tumor tissue from primary liver carcinoma. The origin of the receptors is a man aged 35 to 55 with primary liver carcinoma and hepatitis B virus infection.

The chain carries TRBV4-2 and TRBJ1-2; possibly TRBD1 for D (6 bases). The length of the CDR3 is 13 residues. Trimming took off 7 bases at V and 7 bases at J, with 16 bases between the two ends. Germline-derived CDR1 and CDR2 are LGHNA and YNFKEQ. CDR3 sequence reads: CASKQDTGSGYTF. CDR3 sequence (DNA): TGTGCCAGCAAGCAAGATACAGGGTCTGGCTACACCTTC.

As for this clonotype: Compared with germline, one end of the junction differs, possibly owing to a read error. The chain carries TRBV6-1 and TRBJ2-2; the D gene is possibly TRBD1 (6 bases). CDR1 is MNHNS, CDR2 SASEGT, per germline. There are 18 residues in the CDR3. The CDR3 DNA reads as TGTGCCAGCAAAGAAGCGCTTCTAGGGGGAGTGAACACCGGGGAGCTGGTTTTT. Translating gives CASKEALLGGVNTGELVF.